Each of the 30 T cell receptor beta chains below was sequenced from the same sample in a study of CD8+CD57+ T cells in acquired aplastic anemia. Genomic DNA provided the template from which TCR beta VDJ and CDR3 profiles were obtained. TCRdb reanalysed the reads using MiXCR and keeps one entry per CDR3 protein. The sample has roughly 150,000 distinct CDR3 sequences, around 47% seen once; the top ten hold 2.5% to 3.5%. For sequencing, patients were chosen who had shown expansion of CD8+CD57+ cells by flow cytometry. Sequencing was done on a sample of sorted CD4+, CD8+, or CD8+CD57+ T cells (not recorded which) from PBMCs. Receptor source: a human donor with aplastic anemia.

The J gene is TRBJ2-7, the V gene TRBV29-1; D may be TRBD2 (7 bases). V was clipped by 4 bases and J by 5 bases, with 18 bases between them. Germline CDR1 SQVTM, CDR2 ANQGSEA. The CDR3 contains 14 residues. In DNA form, the CDR3 reads TGCAGCGTTGGTCGTGCCTCGGGGGGCGACGAGCAGTACTTC. This translates into CSVGRASGGDEQYF.

The chain employs TRBV5-5 and TRBJ1-2, with a tentative D call TRBD1 (5 bases). In germline, CDR1 is SGHKS, CDR2 YYEKEE (reference sequence). The CDR3 length is 13 residues. V lost 4 bases to trimming and J lost 8 bases, with 15 bases between them. The CDR3 bases are TGTGCCAGCAGCCCGGACAATTATGGAGGCTACACCTTC. Translated: CASSPDNYGGYTF.

The table lists this clonotype with many counts. A much larger clone differs from this one at a single base, so this may be a read error. The gene calls are TRBV10-3 and TRBJ2-2; 10 bases agree with TRBD2. CDR1 and CDR2 from the germline V gene are ENHRY and SYGVKD. V shed 4 bases, J shed 5 bases, and the junction held 4 bases outside the gene matches. This CDR3 is 15 amino acids long. The CDR3 nucleotides read TGTGCCATCAGTGGAAAGCGGGAGGGAACCGGGGAGCTGTTTTTT. As protein: CAISGKREGTGELFF.

The V and J genes are TRBV9 and TRBJ1-6; D remains ambiguous. CDR3 length: 14 residues. The V gene lost 0 bases and the J gene lost 7 bases, with 8 bases spanning the gap. Germline assignment: CDR1 SGDLS and CDR2 YYNGEE. This CDR3 is CASSVDTFNSPLHF. CDR3 nucleotide sequence: TGTGCCAGCAGCGTAGACACCTTCAATTCACCCCTCCACTTT.

This clonotype was observed many times. V gene TRBV12-3 or TRBV12-4 combines with J gene TRBJ1-1, with D uncertain. The CDR3 has 14 amino acids. Trimming removed 2 bases from V and 4 bases from J, with 11 bases in between. DNA of the CDR3: TGTGCCAGCAGTTTACCTTACCGGGCCACTGAAGCTTTCTTT. It yields the protein CASSLPYRATEAFF.

The V gene is TRBV7-2, the J gene TRBJ2-5; D ambiguous. V shed 5 bases and J shed 4 bases, with 8 bases lying between them. The length of the CDR3 is 12 residues. Germline V CDR1 and CDR2: SGHTA, FQGNSA. CDR3 protein: CASSRKGETQYF. The CDR3 DNA reads as TGTGCCAGCAGCCGGAAGGGAGAGACCCAGTACTTC.

As concerns this clonotype: A read error is possible here, since a much larger clone lies one base away. The rearrangement links TRBV6-5 to TRBJ1-2, with D unresolved. CDR3 length: 17 residues. The germline CDR1 and CDR2 sequences are MNHEY and SVGAGI. The CDR3 sequence: CASSYGIGENSNYGHTF. In DNA form, the CDR3 reads TGTGCCAGCAGTTACGGGATAGGCGAAAACAGCAACTATGGCCACACCTTC.

The chain joins TRBV20-1 to TRBJ2-3; 10 nucleotides agree with TRBD1. The V gene end was trimmed by 3 bases and the J gene end by 5 bases; junction bases not matched to a gene: 5. This CDR3 is built from 14 residues. Germline assignment: CDR1 DFQATT and CDR2 SNEGSKA (reference sequence). The CDR3 protein is CSASRDRGGDTQYF. The CDR3 DNA sequence: TGCAGTGCTAGCCGGGACAGGGGTGGAGATACGCAGTATTTT.

This clonotype has a count of ten or more. The chain combines TRBV19 with TRBJ1-2; D ambiguous. V shed 1 base and J shed 4 bases, with 13 bases lying between them. The CDR3 is made up of 15 amino acids. The V gene's germline CDR1 is LNHDA and CDR2 SQIVND (reference sequence). The CDR3 spells CASSIGAQDTYGYTF. The CDR3 bases are TGTGCCAGTAGTATAGGGGCTCAGGATACCTATGGCTACACCTTC.

The rearrangement uses TRBV12-3 or TRBV12-4 and TRBJ1-2; weak D call: TRBD1 (5 bases). This CDR3 contains 14 residues. Deletions cut 6 bases from V and 4 bases from J, with 15 bases between. The CDR3 DNA follows: TGTGCCAGCAGAACCCAGGGAGGCGGCTATGGCTACACCTTC. Translation: CASRTQGGGYGYTF.

The V call is TRBV25-1, the J call TRBJ2-7; D is ambiguous. Trimming stripped 6 bases from V and 5 bases from J, with 17 bases between. Germline V lookup: CDR1 MGHDK, CDR2 SYGVNS. The CDR3 sequence is 14 residues long. CDR3: CASSLFPPGHEQYF. The CDR3 DNA sequence: TGTGCCAGCAGCTTATTCCCGCCAGGACACGAGCAGTACTTC.

The chain carries TRBV19 and TRBJ2-7; D perhaps matches TRBD1 (5 bases). This CDR3 has 15 amino acids. Germline V gene sequence: CDR1 LNHDA, CDR2 SQIVND (reference sequence). The V gene lost 0 bases and the J gene lost 2 bases, with 11 bases spanning the gap. The CDR3 bases are TGTGCCAGTAGTATAGATCAACAGGCGACCTACGAGCAGTACTTC. Its protein is CASSIDQQATYEQYF.

In this sample, this clonotype turned up many times. The rearrangement uses TRBV12-3 or TRBV12-4 and TRBJ2-2; no definite D call. The CDR3 runs to 12 residues. The V end was cut by 4 bases, the J end by 6 bases, with 6 bases between. The CDR3 loop is CASSSSSGELFF. The CDR3 coding sequence is TGTGCCAGCAGTTCCTCCTCCGGGGAGCTGTTTTTT.

The gene calls are TRBV13 and TRBJ2-7, with TRBD1 matching over 7 bases. CDR1 and CDR2 from the germline V gene are PRHDT and FYEKMQ (reference sequence). The CDR3 covers 15 residues. The V and J ends lost 1 base and 0 bases, in that order; junction bases with no gene match: 3. CDR3 sequence (DNA): TGTGCCAGCAGCTTAGAGGGACAGAGCTCCTACGAGCAGTACTTC. Amino acid sequence: CASSLEGQSSYEQYF.

There are a few counts of this clonotype. The J gene is TRBJ1-6, the V gene TRBV6-2 or TRBV6-3, with D possibly matching TRBD1 (5 bases). The V and J ends lost 0 bases and 0 bases respectively, with 12 bases between them. Looked up from germline, CDR1 is MNHEY and CDR2 is SVGEGT. The CDR3 totals 18 residues. This CDR3 is CASSYSMGGSSYNSPLHF. The DNA for the CDR3 is TGTGCCAGCAGTTACTCGATGGGGGGGAGCTCCTATAATTCACCCCTCCACTTT.

CDR3 bases: TGTGCCACCAGTGATTCTGGACAGGGATCGCACAATGAGCAGTTCTTC. It codes for CATSDSGQGSHNEQFF. The J gene is TRBJ2-1, the V gene TRBV24-1; 8 bases line up with TRBD1. The CDR3 has 16 amino acids. J was trimmed by 5 bases and V by 2 bases; bases with no gene match: 7. Germline-derived CDR1 and CDR2 are KGHDR and SFDVKD.

This clonotype was recorded many times. V is TRBV10-3 and J is TRBJ2-5, with D maybe TRBD2 (6 bases). Germline-derived CDR1 and CDR2 are ENHRY and SYGVKD. CDR3 length equals 14 residues. Trimming removed 9 bases at V and 0 bases at J, with 14 bases between. The CDR3 nucleotides are TGTGCCATTCGGGGGAGATTAGACCAAGAGACCCAGTACTTC. This sequence encodes CAIRGRLDQETQYF.

This clonotype was seen repeatedly, ten times or more. V usage is TRBV29-1 and J usage is TRBJ1-4; 8 nucleotides line up with TRBD1. This CDR3 spans 13 amino acids. Germline CDR1 SQVTM, CDR2 ANQGSEA. Trimming took 5 bases from V and 7 from J; bases not matched to a gene: 6. CDR3 loop: CSVMTGVREKLFF. For the CDR3, the DNA is TGCAGCGTTATGACAGGGGTCCGTGAAAAACTGTTTTTT.

The CDR3 spells CAISGGQANTGELFF. The CDR3 DNA follows: TGTGCCATCAGTGGGGGACAAGCGAACACCGGGGAGCTGTTTTTT. The rearrangement uses TRBV10-3 and TRBJ2-2, with a tentative D call TRBD1 (6 bases). The V and J ends lost 4 bases and 0 bases respectively, with 9 bases between them. The CDR3 length is 15 residues. Germline assignment: CDR1 ENHRY and CDR2 SYGVKD.

This clonotype came up a few times. The chain carries TRBV12-3 or TRBV12-4 and TRBJ2-7; D call uncertain. V lost 1 base, J lost 7 bases, and 5 bases lay in between. CDR3 length: 11 amino acids. The CDR3 DNA is TGTGCCAGCAGTTTAGGTGGGGAGCAGTACGTC. Translation gives CASSLGGEQYV.

V gene TRBV7-3 combines with J gene TRBJ2-2; 9 bases align to TRBD2. Germline V gene data show CDR1 as SGHTA and CDR2 as FQGTGA. V lost 4 bases and J lost 1; bases outside the gene matches: 4. CDR3 length: 16 amino acids. CDR3 sequence reads: CASSSGLAMNTGELFF. CDR3 sequence (DNA): TGTGCCAGCAGCTCGGGACTAGCCATGAACACCGGGGAGCTGTTTTTT.

The V call is TRBV7-8, the J call TRBJ2-2; TRBD1 is a possible D gene (5 bases). The CDR3 spans 17 residues. The germline V gene has CDR1 SGHVS and CDR2 FQNEAQ. V was trimmed by 1 base and J by 7 bases, leaving 19 bases between them. The CDR3, as DNA: TGTGCCAGCAGCTTAGTGGGCAGGGTCCTGGTTGTCGGGGAGCTGTTTTTT. This encodes CASSLVGRVLVVGELFF.

This clonotype was recorded a few times. At one end, the junction sequence differs from germline, possibly due to a read error. The chain joins TRBV10-3 to TRBJ1-3; D is possibly TRBD1 (6 bases). Per the germline V gene, CDR1 is ENHRY and CDR2 is SYGVKD. The CDR3 is 14 amino acids. The chain's CDR3 is CASSPRGYGNAIYF. The CDR3 DNA follows: TGTGCCAGCAGCCCCAGGGGATACGGAAACGCCATATATTTT.

This clonotype was observed at least ten times. The chain joins TRBV5-4 to TRBJ2-3; D might be TRBD1 or TRBD2, each matching 5 bases. The germline V gene encodes CDR1 SGHNT and CDR2 YYREEE (reference sequence). This CDR3 has 14 residues. Trimming cost V 0 bases and J 7 bases, with 12 bases left between them. Here the CDR3 DNA reads TGTGCCAGCAGCTTGGTCGGGGACGGGAATACGCAGTATTTT. It encodes CASSLVGDGNTQYF.

About this clonotype: A much larger clone lies a single base off, so this may be a read error. This chain joins TRBV7-6 and TRBJ2-3, with 9 bases lining up with TRBD2. CDR3 length: 16 amino acids. Germline CDR1 SGHVS, CDR2 FNYEAQ. The CDR3 loop is CASSPRGSGGTDRQYF. For the CDR3, the DNA is TGTGCCAGCAGCCCCCGGGGTAGCGGGGGCACAGATAGGCAGTATTTT.

In the case of this clonotype: The junction departs from the called germline gene at one end, perhaps through a read error. This chain's CDR3 is CASSSLLSGRVVRGAVF. In DNA form, the CDR3 reads TGTGCCAGCAGCTCCCTTCTAAGCGGGAGAGTCGTCCGGGGAGCTGTTTTT. The rearrangement joins TRBV11-2 to TRBJ2-2; 8 nucleotides line up with TRBD2. This CDR3 is 17 amino acids long. Germline V lookup: CDR1 SGHAT, CDR2 FQNNGV.

V gene TRBV5-4 combines with J gene TRBJ2-1; tentatively, D is TRBD2 (5 bases). The germline V gene has CDR1 SGHNT and CDR2 YYREEE (reference sequence). The V and J ends lost 3 bases and 6 bases respectively, with 19 bases between them. The CDR3 consists of 16 residues. The CDR3 loop reads CASSSRTPGPPNEQFF. The CDR3 DNA is TGTGCCAGCAGCTCGCGGACTCCCGGACCTCCCAATGAGCAGTTCTTC. Full variable domain (rest looked up from reference TRBV5-4 and TRBJ2-1): ETGVTQSPTHLIKTRGQQVTLRCSSQSGHNTVSWYQQALGQGPQFIFQYYREEENGRGNFPPRFSGLQFPNYSSELNVNALELDDSALYLCASSSRTPGPPNEQFFGPGTRLTVL.

The chain employs TRBV20-1 and TRBJ2-6; D possibly matches TRBD1 or TRBD2 (5 bases each). The germline V gene encodes CDR1 DFQATT and CDR2 SNEGSKA (reference sequence). The CDR3 has 15 residues. With 4 bases removed from V and 1 base from J, the gap between germline ends came to 11 bases. CDR3: CSAKGPRSGANVLTF. CDR3 coding DNA: TGCAGTGCTAAGGGACCGAGGTCTGGGGCCAACGTCCTGACTTTC.

V usage is TRBV24-1 and J usage is TRBJ2-3; 7 nucleotides agree with TRBD1. The CDR3 length is 15 residues. Germline CDR1 and CDR2: KGHDR and SFDVKD. Trimming cost V 4 bases and J 0 bases; bases outside gene matches: 3. CDR3 amino acids: CATSDPGGSTDTQYF. For the CDR3, the DNA is TGTGCCACCAGTGACCCAGGGGGTAGCACAGATACGCAGTATTTT.

This clonotype was seen repeatedly, ten times or more. This chain connects TRBV19 to TRBJ1-2; 7 nucleotides align to TRBD1. Losses at the gene ends were 6 bases for V and 5 bases for J; bases not matched to a gene: 9. Germline V gene lookup returns CDR1 LNHDA and CDR2 SQIVND (reference sequence). The CDR3 extends over 14 amino acids. The CDR3 spells CASSQQGPRYGYTF. CDR3 nucleotides: TGTGCCAGTAGCCAACAGGGGCCTCGGTATGGCTACACCTTC.